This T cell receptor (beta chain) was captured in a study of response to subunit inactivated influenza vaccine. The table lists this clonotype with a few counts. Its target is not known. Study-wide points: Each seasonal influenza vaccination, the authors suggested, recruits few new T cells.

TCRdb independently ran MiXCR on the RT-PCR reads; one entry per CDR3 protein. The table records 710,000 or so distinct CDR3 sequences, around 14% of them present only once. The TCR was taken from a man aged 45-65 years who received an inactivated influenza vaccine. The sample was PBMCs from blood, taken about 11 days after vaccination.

CDR3: CASSLEGGPTETQYF. The CDR3 DNA follows: TGTGCCAGCAGCTTGGAGGGGGGACCAACGGAGACCCAGTACTTC. This chain joins TRBV5-5 and TRBJ2-5; D tentatively fits TRBD1 or TRBD2 (6 bases each). Germline CDR1 SGHKS, CDR2 YYEKEE (reference sequence). V lost 0 bases and J lost 5, with 14 bases in between. The CDR3 consists of 15 residues.